This entry lists 18 T cell receptor beta chains sequenced from one sample in a study of Graves' ophthalmopathy and Graves' hyperthyroidism. RNA transcripts yielded amplified TCR beta CDR3 regions. The first-round RT-PCR employed HTBI primers together with the Qiagen OneStep RT-PCR kit. A multiplex PCR was then performed as the second round. TCRdb passed the multiplex PCR reads through MiXCR, listing each CDR3 protein once. The sample lists fewer than 650,000 distinct CDR3 sequences, 22% occurring once. The sample taken for sequencing was peripheral blood. The receptors here all came from a woman under 30 with stable Graves' hyperthyroidism. Some clones in this sample may be carry-over from other donors' samples.

At least ten counts were recorded for this clonotype. This sequence joins TRBV7-2 and TRBJ2-7, with D unclear. The CDR3 runs 16 residues. V gave up 4 bases and J gave up 3 bases, with 19 bases separating them. Germline CDR1 and CDR2: SGHTA and FQGNSA. The CDR3: CASSSGPRGSRYEQYF. The CDR3 region has the DNA TGTGCCAGCAGCTCCGGGCCGCGTGGGTCGCGCTACGAGCAGTACTTC.

This clonotype has a count of ten or more. V usage is TRBV6-1 and J usage is TRBJ2-2; 10 nucleotides line up with TRBD2. V lost 1 base, J lost 5 bases, and 1 base stayed unmatched. Germline CDR1 and CDR2: MNHNS and SASEGT. The CDR3 is 15 residues long. CDR3 amino acids: CASSEEREGTGELFF. CDR3 in DNA: TGTGCCAGCAGTGAAGAGCGGGAGGGTACCGGGGAGCTGTTTTTT.

Only one count was recorded for this clonotype. The rearrangement uses TRBV5-1 and TRBJ2-7; the D gene is possibly TRBD2 (6 bases). The V gene lost 5 bases and the J gene lost 0 bases, with 9 bases spanning the gap. The CDR3 runs 13 residues. Germline CDR1 is SGHRS and CDR2 is YFSETQ. CDR3 in amino acids: CASSRDCSYEQYF. Here the CDR3 DNA reads TGCGCCAGCAGTCGGGACTGCTCCTACGAGCAGTACTTC.

This clonotype has more than one count but fewer than ten. This rearrangement joins TRBV12-3 or TRBV12-4 to TRBJ2-7; TRBD2 matches 9 bases. V was clipped by 3 bases and J by 5 bases; unmatched bases: 8. CDR3 length: 15 amino acids. CDR3 DNA sequence: TGTGCCAGCAGTTTTCTGGGACTAGCTACGGACGAGCAGTACTTC. Residues: CASSFLGLATDEQYF.

This chain links TRBV20-1 with TRBJ1-2; the D is unclear. The CDR3 loop spans 12 amino acids. The V end was cut by 5 bases, the J end by 1 base, with 8 bases between. CDR1 and CDR2 from the germline V gene are DFQATT and SNEGSKA (reference sequence). CDR3 protein: CSAPRVNYGYTF. The CDR3 region has the DNA TGCAGTGCTCCCCGGGTTAACTATGGCTACACCTTC.

The chain employs TRBV7-6 and TRBJ2-7; unclear D gene. The CDR3 runs to 16 residues. Germline-derived CDR1 and CDR2 are SGHVS and FNYEAQ. V was pared by 0 bases and J by 6 bases, with 18 bases between. CDR3 loop: CASSLARGDTFIEQYF. The CDR3 DNA sequence: TGTGCCAGCAGCTTAGCGCGAGGTGATACCTTCATCGAGCAGTACTTC. Using reference TRBV7-6 and TRBJ2-7 for the parts outside the CDR3, the full variable domain is GAGVSQSPRYKVTKRGQDVALRCDPISGHVSLYWYRQALGQGPEFLTYFNYEAQQDKSGLPNDRFSAERPEGSISTLTIQRTEQRDSAMYRCASSLARGDTFIEQYFGPGTRLTVT.

This clonotype has just a few counts. This may stem from a read error, because a much larger clone lies one nucleotide away. The rearrangement uses TRBV6-1 and TRBJ1-1; perhaps TRBD1 as D (6 bases). Germline CDR1 reads MNHNS; CDR2 reads SASEGT. The CDR3 sequence is 12 residues long. DNA of the CDR3: TGTGCCAGCAGCGCCGGGACAACTGAAGCTTGCTTT. As protein: CASSAGTTEACF.

This clonotype was picked up many times. This chain joins TRBV19 and TRBJ1-3; D is uncertain. V was clipped by 7 bases and J by 0 bases, with 19 bases between them. Per the germline V gene, CDR1 is LNHDA and CDR2 is SQIVND (reference sequence). CDR3 length: 17 amino acids. The CDR3 DNA sequence: TGTGCCAGTACCACCACGCACGGCCAGACCTCTGGAAACACCATATATTTT. Translated: CASTTTHGQTSGNTIYF.

Many counts were recorded for this clonotype. The chain combines TRBV12-3 or TRBV12-4 with TRBJ2-5; D possibly corresponds to TRBD1 (6 bases). The CDR3 runs to 11 residues. V gave up 7 bases and J gave up 7 bases, with 10 bases separating them. CDR3 in amino acids: CASILGGTQYF. CDR3 coding DNA: TGTGCCAGCATCCTAGGGGGGACCCAGTACTTC.

This clonotype was recorded many times. This sequence joins TRBV6-5 and TRBJ1-1; 7 bases are a match to TRBD1. Germline V CDR1 and CDR2: MNHEY, SVGAGI. This CDR3 region has 12 residues. The ends lost 7 bases at V and 4 bases at J; junction bases unmatched: 3. The CDR3 protein is CASTQGGTEAFF. CDR3 DNA: TGTGCCAGCACCCAGGGGGGCACTGAAGCTTTCTTT.

This clonotype was seen more than once but under ten times. The chain recombines TRBV29-1 with TRBJ2-5; D not certain. CDR3 length: 12 amino acids. Germline V CDR1 and CDR2: SQVTM, ANQGSEA. V was clipped by 5 bases and J by 2 bases, with 9 bases between them. Here the CDR3 reads CSVRRIQETQYF. CDR3 in DNA: TGCAGCGTTCGACGGATACAAGAGACCCAGTACTTC.

The gene calls are TRBV6-1 and TRBJ1-5; 9 bases agree with TRBD1. The CDR3 length is 16 residues. The germline V gene has CDR1 MNHNS and CDR2 SASEGT. V shed 5 bases and J 5 bases; nucleotides not matched to a gene: 10. The CDR3 here is CASSRGTGRGHQPQHF. CDR3 in DNA: TGTGCCAGCAGTCGAGGGACAGGGAGAGGACATCAGCCCCAGCATTTT.

V gene TRBV6-4 combines with J gene TRBJ2-2, with D possibly matching TRBD1 (5 bases). The CDR3 sequence is 15 residues long. The V gene's germline CDR1 is MRHNA and CDR2 SNTAGT. Trimming took 3 bases from V and 1 from J, leaving 9 bases between them. CDR3 sequence: CASSEETGNTGELFF. DNA for the CDR3: TGTGCCAGCAGTGAAGAAACAGGGAACACCGGGGAGCTGTTTTTT.

This clonotype was seen many times. The rearrangement uses TRBV20-1 and TRBJ2-2, with 11 bases matching TRBD2. CDR1 is DFQATT and CDR2 is SNEGSKA in the germline V gene (reference sequence). Trimming removed 6 bases from V and 9 bases from J; junction bases left unmatched: 12. This CDR3 has 15 amino acids. The CDR3 loop is CSAATGLAVNRELFF. In DNA, the CDR3 is TGCAGTGCCGCGACGGGACTAGCGGTGAACAGGGAGCTGTTTTTT.

This clonotype was detected many times. The chain is built from TRBV6-1 and TRBJ1-1; D is uncertain. Germline CDR1 reads MNHNS; CDR2 reads SASEGT. The CDR3 consists of 16 residues. V lost 3 bases, J lost 0 bases, and 14 bases lay in between. The CDR3 region has the DNA TGTGCCAGCAGTGAGGTCGGGCTTCAAGTGAACACTGAAGCTTTCTTT. Protein: CASSEVGLQVNTEAFF.

The J gene is TRBJ2-6, the V gene TRBV11-2; unclear D gene. This CDR3 comprises 17 residues. The V end lost 5 bases, the J end lost 0 bases, and 14 bases lay between the germline ends. The germline V gene has CDR1 SGHAT and CDR2 FQNNGV. CDR3 sequence: CASSLQYTYSGANVLTF. The CDR3 bases are TGTGCCAGCAGCCTTCAATATACCTACTCTGGGGCCAACGTCCTGACTTTC.

This clonotype was seen ten or more times. The chain employs TRBV20-1 and TRBJ2-5; D is ambiguous. The V gene's germline CDR1 is DFQATT and CDR2 SNEGSKA (reference sequence). The V end was cut by 1 base, the J end by 0 bases, with 6 bases between. CDR3 length equals 13 residues. The DNA for the CDR3 is TGCAGTGCTAGAGTACAGTACCAAGAGACCCAGTACTTC. Protein: CSARVQYQETQYF.

This clonotype was found many times. The germline gene is not matched at one end of the junction; a read error may be the cause. V usage is TRBV28 and J usage is TRBJ2-7; maybe TRBD2 (5 bases). Germline values: CDR1 MDHEN, CDR2 SYDVKM. The CDR3 runs to 14 residues. The CDR3 is CASRGGGRAYEQHF. CDR3 nucleotide sequence: TGTGCCAGCAGGGGTGGCGGGCGAGCCTACGAGCAGCACTTC. The full variable domain, in which reference TRBV28 and TRBJ2-7 provide the parts outside the CDR3, is DVKVTQSSRYLVKRTGEKVFLECVQDMDHENMFWYRQDPGLGLRLIYFSYDVKMKEKGDIPEGYSVSREKKERFSLILESASTNQTSMYLCASRGGGRAYEQHFGPGTRLTVT.